The rows below give T cell receptor beta chains drawn from one sample of a study of cytomegalovirus exposure and HLA in healthy donors. Data came from immunoSEQ multiplex PCR; TCRdb stores just in-frame clones and leaves some out. The top ten hold 1.7% of the sample, which has 150,000 to 200,000 clones, approximately 80% seen once. Material: PBMCs. All receptors derive from a woman aged 18-29 years in good health and CMV-seronegative. Both conserved end residues are trimmed from each CDR3.

TRBJ2-6,TRBV5-1,ASSARQGVSGANVLT
TRBJ1-1,TRBV11-2,ASSLGGQGHRAF
TRBJ2-1,TRBV28,ASSSDLLAAQEQF
TRBJ2-3,TRBV4-3,ASSQASGGVVSDTQY
TRBJ2-7,TRBV7-9,SSTTGQGRYEQY
TRBJ2-7,TRBV19,ASSKQGGLAGTYEQY
TRBJ2-3,TRBV25-1,ASSTTSPRGDTQY
TRBJ2-3,TRBV10-2,ASSAPGTDTQY
TRBJ2-2,TRBV19,ASSINRGGTAGELF
TRBJ2-5,TRBV11-3,ASSLLQGETQY
TRBJ2-1,TRBV29-1,SVDTTSGHNEQF
TRBJ2-7,TRBV7-9,ASSTGLAGRYEQY
TRBJ2-3,TRBV7-9,ASSLGATDTQY
TRBJ1-3,TRBV15,ATSGTTGELSGNTIY
TRBJ2-5,TRBV6-5,ASSSLSTSGSKQY
TRBJ1-4,TRBV27,ASSLYPGGEKLF
TRBJ2-3,TRBV11-3,ASSLGARDTQY
TRBJ1-4,TRBV4-3,ASSQIGSEEKLF
TRBJ1-1,TRBV6-5,AIKGRQGRTEAF
TRBJ2-7,TRBV11-2,ASSLEGQGGGEQY
TRBJ1-1,TRBV6-5,ASSIRDRGYTEAF
TRBJ2-1,TRBV30,AWGTSGLVGGF
TRBJ2-1,TRBV11-3,ASSLERANEQF
TRBJ2-2,TRBV28,ASSRDRGRGTGELF
TRBJ2-1,TRBV27,ASSGLAGALSLEDEQF
TRBJ2-7,TRBV7-9,ASSLAGTDYTREQY
TRBJ2-5,TRBV30,AWSAGPYQETQY
TRBJ2-3,TRBV15,ATRNSGNQDTQY
TRBJ1-2,TRBV4-3,ASSPGGVYGYT
TRBJ2-7,TRBV28,ASGISPGQGLFYEQY
TRBJ1-1,TRBV27,ASSTTGGVQAF
TRBJ1-2,TRBV7-2,ASSQMRPGYGYT